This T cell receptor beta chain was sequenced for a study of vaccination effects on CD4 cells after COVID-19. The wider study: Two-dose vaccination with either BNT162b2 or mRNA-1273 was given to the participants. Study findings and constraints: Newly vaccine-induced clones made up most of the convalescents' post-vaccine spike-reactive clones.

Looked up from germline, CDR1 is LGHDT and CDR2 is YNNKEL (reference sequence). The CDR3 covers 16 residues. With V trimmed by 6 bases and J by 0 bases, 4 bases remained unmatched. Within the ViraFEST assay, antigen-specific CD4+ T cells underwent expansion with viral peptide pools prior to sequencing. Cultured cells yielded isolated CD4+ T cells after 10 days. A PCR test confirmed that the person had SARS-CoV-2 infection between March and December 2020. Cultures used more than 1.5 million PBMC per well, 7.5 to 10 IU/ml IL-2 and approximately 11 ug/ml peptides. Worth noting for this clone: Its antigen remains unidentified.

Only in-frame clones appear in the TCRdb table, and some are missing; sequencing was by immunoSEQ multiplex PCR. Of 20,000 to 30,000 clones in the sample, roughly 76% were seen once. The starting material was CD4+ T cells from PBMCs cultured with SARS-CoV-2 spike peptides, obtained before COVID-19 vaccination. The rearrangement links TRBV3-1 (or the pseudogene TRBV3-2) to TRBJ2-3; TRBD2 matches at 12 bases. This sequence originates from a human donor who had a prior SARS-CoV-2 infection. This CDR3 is CASRPGTSGSTDTQYF. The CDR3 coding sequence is TGTGCCAGCAGACCCGGGACTAGCGGGAGCACAGATACGCAGTATTTT.